This T cell receptor (beta chain) was recovered during a study of early T cells in non-severe SARS-CoV-2 infection. About the study: Bulk RNA taken from unsorted whole blood was sequenced, leaving chains unpaired.

This clonotype was observed a handful of times. The antigen remains undetermined. Tagging with unique molecular identifiers was applied to individual cDNA molecules. One entry per CDR3 protein results from TCRdb running MiXCR on the 5' RACE reads. The sample has about 54,000 distinct CDR3 sequences, around 6.6% seen once. The CDR3 is 12 amino acids. Deletions cut 6 bases from V and 7 bases from J, with 10 bases between. Study results and limitations: Private and CD4 specificities were missed by VDJdb matching, which favored anti-spike CD8 responses.

This material consisted of whole blood, taken at baseline. This TCR was sampled from an adult who was a healthcare worker with PCR-confirmed SARS-CoV-2 infection or an uninfected control (not recorded which). The chain uses TRBV12-3 or TRBV12-4 and TRBJ2-1; D unresolved. As DNA, the CDR3 is TGTGCCAGCAGCCCCGGTTTTAATGAGCAGTTCTTC. Its protein is CASSPGFNEQFF.